Reported below is one T cell receptor (beta chain). What it binds is unknown. The sample comes from a study of shared clonotypes between healthy human individuals. Across the whole study: Three CD4 naive, three CD4 memory, two CD8 naive and one CD8 memory plate were used per donor.

The CDR3 extends over 17 amino acids. Per the germline V gene, CDR1 is SGHAT and CDR2 is FQNNGV. Losses at the gene ends were 4 bases for V and 0 bases for J; bases not matched to a gene: 9. Evenly divided among several immunoSEQ plates was the genomic DNA of each subset. The method was immunoSEQ multiplex PCR; TCRdb's version includes in-frame clones alone and lacks a portion of them. The table lists roughly 1,000,000 clones, 70% to 80% of them singletons, with roughly 0.56% in the top ten. General study points: Clonotypes shared by all four sorted-subset donors had higher generation probabilities than non-shared clonotypes. Several donors had around 5% of their naive CD4 clonotypes in common.

Sequenced input: memory CD4+ T cells from PBMCs. The subset is: CD45RA-negative fraction. V gene TRBV11-2 combines with J gene TRBJ1-1; 9 bases align to TRBD1. The source of this sequence is a man between 18 and 29 years old in good health. Some clones in this sample may be carry-over from other donors' samples. The CDR3 coding sequence is TGTGCCAGCAGCTCCGGACAGGGGACTGTGATGAACACTGAAGCTTTCTTT. It translates to CASSSGQGTVMNTEAFF.